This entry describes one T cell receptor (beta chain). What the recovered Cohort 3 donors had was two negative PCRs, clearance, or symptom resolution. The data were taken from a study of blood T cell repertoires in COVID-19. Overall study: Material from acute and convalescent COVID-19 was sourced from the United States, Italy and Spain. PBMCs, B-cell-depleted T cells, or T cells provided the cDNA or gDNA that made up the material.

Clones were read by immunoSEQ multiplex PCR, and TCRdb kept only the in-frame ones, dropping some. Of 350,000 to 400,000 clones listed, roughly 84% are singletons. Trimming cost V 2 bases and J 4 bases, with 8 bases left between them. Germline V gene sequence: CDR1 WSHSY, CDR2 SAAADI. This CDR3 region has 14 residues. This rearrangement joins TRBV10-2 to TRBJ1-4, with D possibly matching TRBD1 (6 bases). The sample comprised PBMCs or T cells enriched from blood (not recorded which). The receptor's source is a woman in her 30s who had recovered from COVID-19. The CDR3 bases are TGCGCCAGCAGTGAGAGGACAGTTAATGAAAAACTGTTTTTT. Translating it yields CASSERTVNEKLFF.